The 20 T cell receptor beta chains listed next were all sequenced from one sample in a study of patients and donors after allogeneic stem cell transplantation. TCRdb processed the RT-PCR reads anew with MiXCR; each CDR3 protein has one entry. The sample includes approximately 140,000 distinct CDR3 sequences, approximately 35% of them seen just once. Sequencing input: blood, either unsorted or a sorted T cell fraction (not recorded which). The receptor source for this set is a human donor who was either an allogeneic HSCT recipient or a stem cell or donor lymphocyte infusion donor (not recorded which). It is not recorded whose cells these are; they may come from a transplant donor.

This clonotype has at least ten counts. V is TRBV12-3 or TRBV12-4 and J is TRBJ1-5; the D gene is possibly TRBD1 (5 bases). CDR3 length: 16 amino acids. Between the trimmed V and J ends, which lost 3 bases and 7 bases, there was a span of 19 bases. This CDR3 is CASSLGWGISGQPQHF. The CDR3 region has the DNA TGTGCCAGCAGTTTGGGTTGGGGGATCTCAGGACAGCCCCAGCATTTT.

This clonotype was counted a few times. The J gene is TRBJ1-5, the V gene TRBV20-1; no clear D gene. Trimming took 6 bases from V and 5 from J, leaving 17 bases between them. The CDR3 spans 14 residues. Germline V gene lookup returns CDR1 DFQATT and CDR2 SNEGSKA (reference sequence). The CDR3 region has the DNA TGCAGTGCCCAAATCAAGGGAGGTCATCAGCCCCAGCATTTT. Translation: CSAQIKGGHQPQHF.

This rearrangement joins TRBV5-5 to TRBJ1-2; no reliable D call. V was shortened by 1 base and J by 4 bases, with 14 bases between the two germline ends. Germline CDR1 and CDR2: SGHKS and YYEKEE (reference sequence). The CDR3 runs to 15 residues. The CDR3 sequence is CASSLLGGLAYGYTF. CDR3 in DNA: TGTGCCAGCAGCTTGCTGGGTGGTTTGGCCTATGGCTACACCTTC.

This clonotype occurred a few times. The chain recombines TRBV12-3 or TRBV12-4 with TRBJ1-3, with D possibly TRBD1 on 5 matching bases. CDR3 length: 12 residues. V shed 5 bases and J shed 4 bases, with 6 bases lying between them. For the CDR3, the DNA is TGTGCCAGCAGTCGGACAGGAAACACCATATATTTT. Encoded protein: CASSRTGNTIYF.

The genes are TRBV15 and TRBJ1-1; unclear D gene. The CDR3 spans 14 residues. Germline CDR1 LNHNV, CDR2 YYDKDF (reference sequence). Trimming took 8 bases from V and 3 from J, leaving 16 bases between them. The CDR3 here is CATSRPEVDTEAFF. The CDR3 DNA reads as TGTGCCACCTCCCGGCCCGAGGTTGACACTGAAGCTTTCTTT. Based on the CDR3 plus reference TRBV15 and TRBJ1-1, the full variable domain is DAMVIQNPRYQVTQFGKPVTLSCSQTLNHNVMYWYQQKSSQAPKLLFHYYDKDFNNEADTPDNFQSRRPNTSFCFLDIRSPGLGDTAMYLCATSRPEVDTEAFFGQGTRLTVV.

CDR3 sequence: CAISEVVVAGPYNEQFF. DNA of the CDR3: TGTGCCATCAGTGAGGTGGTGGTAGCGGGGCCTTACAATGAGCAGTTCTTC. This sequence joins TRBV10-3 and TRBJ2-1, with 8 positions matching TRBD2. CDR1 ENHRY and CDR2 SYGVKD come from the germline V gene. The V and J ends lost 2 bases and 4 bases, in that order; junction bases with no gene match: 10. The CDR3 sequence is 17 residues long.

The genes are TRBV27 and TRBJ2-5; D is unresolved. Between the trimmed V and J ends, which lost 5 bases and 8 bases, there was a span of 15 bases. CDR1 is MNHEY and CDR2 is SMNVEV in the germline V gene (reference sequence). CDR3 length: 13 amino acids. CDR3 DNA: TGTGCCAGCAGTCGGGCCCAGTGGGATACCCAGTACTTC. Protein sequence: CASSRAQWDTQYF.

Only one count was recorded for this clonotype. One base away lies a much larger clone, so this may be a sequencing read error. This chain links TRBV3-1 with TRBJ1-4, with D unclear. Germline assignment: CDR1 LGHDT and CDR2 YNNKEL (reference sequence). The CDR3 totals 12 residues. Between the trimmed V and J ends, which lost 3 bases and 5 bases, there was a span of 4 bases. Here the CDR3 reads CASSHPNEKLFF. In DNA, the CDR3 is TGTGCCAGCAGCCATCCAAATGAAAAACTGTTTTTT.

J is TRBJ1-5 and V is TRBV12-3 or TRBV12-4, with D possibly matching TRBD1 (6 bases). Trimming took off 6 bases at V and 9 bases at J, with 15 bases between the two ends. The CDR3 consists of 13 residues. CDR3 protein: CASSLRRGGPQHF. DNA for the CDR3: TGTGCCAGCAGCCTGAGGAGGGGGGGGCCCCAGCATTTT.

This clonotype occurred a few times. The chain has TRBV12-3 or TRBV12-4 and TRBJ1-2, with a possible D match to TRBD1 (6 bases). CDR3 length: 12 residues. The germline V and J ends were trimmed by 2 bases and 11 bases, with 12 bases remaining between them. The CDR3 coding sequence is TGTGCCAGCAGTTTAACAGGGAAGAAGTACACCTTC. Encoded protein: CASSLTGKKYTF.

The chain couples TRBV20-1 to TRBJ2-7; tentatively, D is TRBD1 or TRBD2 (5 bases each). The V and J ends lost 5 bases and 6 bases respectively, with 14 bases between them. CDR1 and CDR2 from the germline V gene are DFQATT and SNEGSKA (reference sequence). CDR3 length equals 12 residues. The CDR3 sequence: CSASGPSSEQYF. As DNA, the CDR3 is TGCAGTGCTTCGGGACCCTCGTCCGAGCAGTACTTC.

The chain is built from TRBV5-1 and TRBJ2-5; 7 bases agree with TRBD1. The CDR3 contains 15 residues. Per germline, CDR1 SGHRS and CDR2 YFSETQ. V shed 4 bases and J 5 bases; nucleotides not matched to a gene: 11. The CDR3 sequence is CASSRYRGPGETQYF. The CDR3 coding sequence is TGCGCCAGCAGCCGATACAGGGGACCTGGGGAGACCCAGTACTTC.

The chain recombines TRBV6-1 with TRBJ1-5; D remains unclear. The CDR3 has 13 residues. Germline assignment: CDR1 MNHNS and CDR2 SASEGT. Trimming took off 6 bases at V and 7 bases at J, with 13 bases between the two ends. CDR3 sequence reads: CASRDALGQPQHF. CDR3 sequence (DNA): TGTGCCAGCAGGGACGCCCTAGGACAGCCCCAGCATTTT.

This clonotype was observed a few times. The chain is built from TRBV4-2 and TRBJ2-7, with unresolved D. CDR3 length equals 14 residues. Germline loops: CDR1 LGHNA, CDR2 YNFKEQ. V shed 2 bases and J shed 2 bases, with 10 bases lying between them. This chain's CDR3 is CASSQWPGTYEQYF. CDR3 nucleotide sequence: TGTGCCAGCAGCCAATGGCCGGGCACCTACGAGCAGTACTTC.

The chain combines TRBV5-1 with TRBJ2-3; D is undetermined. Germline V CDR1 and CDR2: SGHRS, YFSETQ. V lost 4 bases and J 4 bases, leaving 13 bases between the germline ends. The CDR3 contains 14 residues. DNA for the CDR3: TGCGCCAGCAGCCGAGACCACAGCGCAGATACGCAGTATTTT. Its translation: CASSRDHSADTQYF.

The chain couples TRBV6-6 to TRBJ1-3; no definite D call. Trimming took off 2 bases at V and 12 bases at J, with 8 bases between the two ends. Per germline, CDR1 MNHNY and CDR2 SVGAGI (reference sequence). The CDR3 contains 11 residues. The CDR3 sequence: CASSYKDIIYF. In DNA form, the CDR3 reads TGTGCCAGCAGTTACAAGGATATCATATATTTT.

The rearrangement uses TRBV6-5 and TRBJ1-1, with D perhaps TRBD1 (6 bases). V was trimmed by 6 bases and J by 1 base, leaving 12 bases between them. This CDR3 comprises 14 residues. CDR1 and CDR2 (germline): MNHEY, SVGAGI. The CDR3 region has the DNA TGTGCCAGCAGGGTAGGGGGATCGAACACTGAAGCTTTCTTT. Translated: CASRVGGSNTEAFF.

The gene calls are TRBV20-1 and TRBJ1-6; the D is unclear. Per the germline V gene, CDR1 is DFQATT and CDR2 is SNEGSKA (reference sequence). The CDR3 covers 13 residues. Trimming left V 0 bases short and J 9 bases short, with 9 bases between. Written as DNA, the CDR3 is TGCAGTGCTAGAGAGGTGGGATCTTCACCCCTCCACTTT. Translating gives CSAREVGSSPLHF.

The chain is built from TRBV7-2 and TRBJ1-3, with D unclear. Trimming pared 3 bases from V and 5 bases from J, leaving 5 bases between. This CDR3 spans 12 amino acids. Germline V gene lookup returns CDR1 SGHTA and CDR2 FQGNSA. For the CDR3, the DNA is TGTGCCAGCAGCTTCGACAGAAACACCATATATTTT. This gives the protein CASSFDRNTIYF.

The sample holds a few counts of this clonotype. The V call is TRBV5-6, the J call TRBJ1-4; TRBD1 agrees at 7 bases. This CDR3 comprises 15 residues. Losses at the gene ends were 2 bases for V and 1 base for J; bases not matched to a gene: 2. Looked up from germline, CDR1 is SGHDT and CDR2 is YYEEEE. This chain's CDR3 is CASSFYRGTNEKLFF. The CDR3 region has the DNA TGTGCCAGCAGCTTCTACAGGGGAACTAATGAAAAACTGTTTTTT. The full variable domain, in which reference TRBV5-6 and TRBJ1-4 provide the parts outside the CDR3, is DAGVTQSPTHLIKTRGQQVTLRCSPKSGHDTVSWYQQALGQGPQFIFQYYEEEERQRGNFPDRFSGHQFPNYSSELNVNALLLGDSALYLCASSFYRGTNEKLFFGSGTQLSVL.